A selection of T cell receptor beta chains follows, all from one sample in a study of T cell responses to AZD1222 COVID-19 vaccine. The repertoire was sequenced with immunoSEQ multiplex PCR; TCRdb's copy has only in-frame clones and lacks some. The table includes 200,000 or so clones, 90% to 95% detected once. The sequences come from peripheral blood, collected on day 0 of AZD1222 vaccination. Every receptor here comes from an adult in good health. Both conserved end residues are part of each CDR3. Fields, in order: CDR3 DNA, CDR3 protein, D gene, J gene, clone size, V gene. D genes are given only for firm matches. Clone size is given for some rows only: seen once, a few or many times, or a class if the clone is expanded.

TGTGCCAGCAGTTACTCCGGGGCAAATTCACCCCTCCACTTT,CASSYSGANSPLHF,-,TRBJ1-6,-,TRBV6-5
TGCGCCAGCAGCTTCGGGGGTCGGGCCAAAAACATTCAGTACTTC,CASSFGGRAKNIQYF,-,TRBJ2-4,-,TRBV5-1
TGTGCCAGCAGCCAAGTATTGTCTAGCGGGAGTGGACATAGGCGTAGGAACATTCAGTACTTC,CASSQVLSSGSGHRRRNIQYF,TRBD2,TRBJ2-4,-,TRBV4-2
TGTGCCAGCAGTGCAACGACAGGGATTACTTCACCCCTCCACTTT,CASSATTGITSPLHF,TRBD1,TRBJ1-6,-,TRBV27
TGTGCCAGCTCAATGGCAGGGGGCGGCAATCAGCCCCAGCATTTT,CASSMAGGGNQPQHF,TRBD1,TRBJ1-5,-,TRBV18
TGTGCCAGCAGCACTAGGGAAAAACTGTTTTTT,CASSTREKLFF,-,TRBJ1-4,-,TRBV28
TGTGCCAGCAGTTCCCCCCGGGGGAACACTGAAGCTTTCTTT,CASSSPRGNTEAFF,-,TRBJ1-1,-,TRBV6-5
TGTGCCAGCAGCTTGGGACTGTTGAACACTGAAGCTTTCTTT,CASSLGLLNTEAFF,-,TRBJ1-1,once,TRBV5-4
TGTGCCAGCAGCTTCTTGACGGGCAGGGAGAACACTGAAGCTTTCTTT,CASSFLTGRENTEAFF,-,TRBJ1-1,-,TRBV5-6
TGTGCCAGCAGCCCGTACCAAGAGACCCAGTACTTC,CASSPYQETQYF,-,TRBJ2-5,-,TRBV12-3/TRBV12-4
TGTGCCAGCAGCCGAGATTACACTGAAGCTTTCTTT,CASSRDYTEAFF,-,TRBJ1-1,-,TRBV6-2/TRBV6-3